The 19 T cell receptor beta chains presented below share a single source sample, sequenced in a study of identical twins. TCRdb recomputed calls from the 5' RACE reads with MiXCR, one row per CDR3 protein. The sample includes about 240,000 distinct CDR3 sequences, about 10% of them seen just once. The specimen was memory T cells sorted from blood. The receptors shown here come from a man aged 50 to 60 in good health.

At least ten counts were recorded for this clonotype. This chain links TRBV29-1 with TRBJ2-1; D perhaps matches TRBD1 (6 bases). The CDR3 has 13 amino acids. V was trimmed by 3 bases and J by 7 bases, leaving 13 bases between them. Germline V gene data show CDR1 as SQVTM and CDR2 as ANQGSEA. In DNA form, the CDR3 reads TGCAGCGTTGACAGGGGAACCTGGAATGAGCAGTTCTTC. Residues: CSVDRGTWNEQFF.

This clonotype has a handful of counts. This chain connects TRBV7-2 to TRBJ2-3; D ambiguous. V lost 3 bases and J lost 3, with 10 bases in between. CDR3 length: 14 residues. Germline CDR1 reads SGHTA; CDR2 reads FQGNSA. The CDR3 loop reads CASSLMVLTDTQYF. CDR3 in DNA: TGTGCCAGCAGCTTGATGGTCCTAACAGATACGCAGTATTTT.

The chain couples TRBV11-2 to TRBJ2-2; 9 positions agree with TRBD1. The trim removed 4 bases at V and 1 base at J, leaving 13 bases unmatched. Germline V CDR1 and CDR2: SGHAT, FQNNGV. The CDR3 runs 19 residues. The CDR3 region is CASSSRQGGRHKNTGELFF. The CDR3 nucleotides read TGTGCCAGCAGCTCCCGACAGGGGGGACGACATAAGAACACCGGGGAGCTGTTTTTT.

This sequence joins TRBV7-8 and TRBJ2-7; 11 positions agree with TRBD2. Germline CDR1 and CDR2: SGHVS and FQNEAQ. The CDR3 covers 15 residues. The ends lost 4 bases at V and 2 bases at J; junction bases unmatched: 4. The DNA of the CDR3 is TGTGCCAGCAGCTCCATGACTAGCGGGACCTACGAGCAGTACTTC. It codes for CASSSMTSGTYEQYF.

The table lists this clonotype with a few counts. The rearrangement uses TRBV7-2 and TRBJ2-4; no clear D gene. The V end lost 1 base, the J end lost 7 bases, and 14 bases lay between the germline ends. Germline V gene data show CDR1 as SGHTA and CDR2 as FQGNSA. The length of the CDR3 is 15 residues. The CDR3 bases are TGTGCCAGCAGCTTAGTTGGTGCTGCCGCTAACATTCAGTACTTC. Translation gives CASSLVGAAANIQYF. The full variable domain, its missing parts supplied by reference TRBV7-2 and TRBJ2-4, is GAGVSQSPSNKVTEKGKDVELRCDPISGHTALYWYRQSLGQGLEFLIYFQGNSAPDKSGLPSDRFSAERTGGSVSTLTIQRTQQEDSAVYLCASSLVGAAANIQYFGAGTRLSVL.

This clonotype was observed at least ten times. The chain recombines TRBV4-3 with TRBJ2-7; 10 bases map to TRBD2. The V gene end was trimmed by 4 bases and the J gene end by 4 bases; junction bases not matched to a gene: 10. The germline V gene has CDR1 LGHNA and CDR2 YSLEER. CDR3 size: 16 residues. As DNA, the CDR3 is TGCGCCAGCAGCCCAACGGGGCTAGCGGGAGTATACGAGCAGTACTTC. Protein product: CASSPTGLAGVYEQYF.

This clonotype showed up many times. This chain uses TRBV25-1 with TRBJ1-3, with TRBD1 as a possible D gene (5 bases). The CDR3 consists of 15 residues. V gave up 3 bases and J gave up 3 bases, with 12 bases separating them. CDR1 is MGHDK and CDR2 is SYGVNS in the germline V gene. The DNA of the CDR3 is TGTGCCAGCAGTGATCCCCGGGACGGTGGAAACACCATATATTTT. Amino acid sequence: CASSDPRDGGNTIYF.

This chain uses TRBV6-1 with TRBJ1-5, with D possibly being TRBD1 (6 bases). Germline values: CDR1 MNHNS, CDR2 SASEGT. This CDR3 spans 15 amino acids. V was pared by 2 bases and J by 6 bases, with 14 bases between. CDR3 sequence reads: CASSELRQGSQPQHF. The CDR3 nucleotides are TGTGCCAGCAGTGAATTAAGGCAGGGGAGTCAGCCCCAGCATTTT.

V gene TRBV6-1 combines with J gene TRBJ1-6, with TRBD1 matching over 7 bases. Germline loops: CDR1 MNHNS, CDR2 SASEGT. Germline trimming cut 6 bases from V and 9 bases from J; bases unmatched to any gene: 11. The CDR3 has 15 residues. The CDR3 sequence is CASRPGWDRFSPLHF. As DNA, the CDR3 is TGTGCCAGCAGGCCCGGTTGGGACAGATTTTCACCCCTCCACTTT.

The sample holds a few counts of this clonotype. This chain connects TRBV4-2 to TRBJ1-4; perhaps TRBD1 as D (5 bases). This CDR3 spans 16 amino acids. Germline V gives CDR1 LGHNA, CDR2 YNFKEQ. Trimming cost V 0 bases and J 4 bases, with 12 bases left between them. The CDR3 coding sequence is TGTGCCAGCAGCCAAGAAGGATCTGGGGGTAATGAAAAACTGTTTTTT. Translated: CASSQEGSGGNEKLFF.

This clonotype was detected many times. This chain joins TRBV20-1 and TRBJ2-1; TRBD2 agrees at 8 bases. The length of the CDR3 is 15 residues. Germline lookup yields CDR1 DFQATT and CDR2 SNEGSKA (reference sequence). V dropped 2 bases and J dropped 6; count of bases not matched to a gene: 9. CDR3 loop: CSARSPSGGPNEQFF. CDR3 nucleotide sequence: TGCAGTGCTAGAAGTCCCAGCGGGGGTCCCAATGAGCAGTTCTTC.

This clonotype was seen at least ten times. The chain combines TRBV7-9 with TRBJ2-7; possible D gene TRBD2, 5 bases. The CDR3 is made up of 15 amino acids. Deletions cut 4 bases from V and 4 bases from J, with 17 bases between. Germline assignment: CDR1 SEHNR and CDR2 FQNEAQ (reference sequence). The CDR3 sequence: CASSSYQRWGYEQYF. In DNA, the CDR3 is TGTGCCAGCAGCTCGTACCAGCGGTGGGGATACGAGCAGTACTTC. Looking up the rest from reference TRBV7-9 and TRBJ2-7 gives the full variable domain: DTGVSQNPRHKITKRGQNVTFRCDPISEHNRLYWYRQTLGQGPEFLTYFQNEAQLEKSRLLSDRFSAERPKGSFSTLEIQRTEQGDSAMYLCASSSYQRWGYEQYFGPGTRLTVT.

The chain has TRBV7-2 and TRBJ2-3; the D call may be TRBD1 or TRBD2 (5 bases each). Germline V gene data show CDR1 as SGHTA and CDR2 as FQGNSA. This CDR3 contains 14 residues. The V and J ends lost 7 bases and 6 bases respectively, with 17 bases between them. The CDR3 DNA is TGTGCCAGCACTGGAGGTGGGGGTTTGGATACGCAGTATTTT. It is translated as CASTGGGGLDTQYF. The variable domain in full, with the rest retrieved from reference TRBV7-2 and TRBJ2-3, is GAGVSQSPSNKVTEKGKDVELRCDPISGHTALYWYRQSLGQGLEFLIYFQGNSAPDKSGLPSDRFSAERTGGSVSTLTIQRTQQEDSAVYLCASTGGGGLDTQYFGPGTRLTVL.

This clonotype has a count of ten or more. The rearrangement links TRBV20-1 to TRBJ2-2; D is uncertain. The CDR3 totals 16 residues. The germline V and J ends were trimmed by 4 bases and 0 bases, with 15 bases remaining between them. Germline V CDR1 and CDR2: DFQATT, SNEGSKA (reference sequence). DNA of the CDR3: TGCAGTGCTAAGGGCACTAAAAGAGCGAACACCGGGGAGCTGTTTTTT. Protein sequence: CSAKGTKRANTGELFF.

This clonotype has at least ten counts. The genes are TRBV20-1 and TRBJ2-7; no clear D. The germline V and J ends were trimmed by 5 bases and 4 bases, with 6 bases remaining between them. CDR1 is DFQATT and CDR2 is SNEGSKA in the germline V gene (reference sequence). The CDR3 totals 10 residues. The CDR3 DNA sequence: TGCAGTGCTGGGGAATACGAGCAGTACTTC. This codes for CSAGEYEQYF.

This clonotype showed up many times. As DNA, the CDR3 is TGTGCCAGCAGCATAAATGGCCCCTACGAGCAGTACTTC. Its translation is CASSINGPYEQYF. This chain uses TRBV14 with TRBJ2-7, with unresolved D. This CDR3 has 13 residues. CDR1 and CDR2 from the germline V gene are SGHDN and FVKESK. V was trimmed by 5 bases and J by 2 bases, leaving 10 bases between them.

This chain joins TRBV20-1 and TRBJ2-5, with TRBD2 matching 7 bases. The CDR3 has 15 residues. Germline V gives CDR1 DFQATT, CDR2 SNEGSKA (reference sequence). J lost 2 bases, V lost 1 base, and 7 bases had no gene match. The CDR3: CSARVAGDFQETQYF. The CDR3 DNA sequence: TGCAGTGCTAGAGTTGCGGGAGATTTTCAAGAGACCCAGTACTTC.

This clonotype was detected only a few times. The J gene is TRBJ2-7, the V gene TRBV5-1; D remains ambiguous. Germline V gives CDR1 SGHRS, CDR2 YFSETQ. V lost 1 base, J lost 5 bases, and 7 bases lay in between. The CDR3 contains 12 residues. In DNA, the CDR3 is TGCGCCAGCAGCTTGACGGGTCACGAGCAGTACTTC. This gives the protein CASSLTGHEQYF.

This clonotype was observed at least ten times. This chain connects TRBV29-1 to TRBJ2-1, with 7 positions matching TRBD2. The CDR3 is 14 amino acids. Germline V gene data show CDR1 as SQVTM and CDR2 as ANQGSEA. The J segment lost 8 bases and the V segment lost 5 bases, leaving 12 bases of the junction unmatched. The CDR3 reads CSVTPGAAGDEQFF. In DNA form, the CDR3 reads TGCAGCGTTACCCCAGGCGCGGCGGGGGATGAGCAGTTCTTC.